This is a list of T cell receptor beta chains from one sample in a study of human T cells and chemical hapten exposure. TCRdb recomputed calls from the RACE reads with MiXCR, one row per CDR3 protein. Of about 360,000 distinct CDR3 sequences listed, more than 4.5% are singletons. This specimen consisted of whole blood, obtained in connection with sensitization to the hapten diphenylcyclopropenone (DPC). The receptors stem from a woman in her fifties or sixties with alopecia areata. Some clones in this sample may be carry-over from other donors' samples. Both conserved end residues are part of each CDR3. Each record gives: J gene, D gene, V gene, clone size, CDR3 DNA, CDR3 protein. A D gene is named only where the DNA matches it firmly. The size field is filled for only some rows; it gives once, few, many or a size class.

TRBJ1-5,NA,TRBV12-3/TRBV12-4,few,TGTGCCAGCAACCGGGGTCTTAGGAGCAATCAGCCCCAGCATTTT,CASNRGLRSNQPQHF
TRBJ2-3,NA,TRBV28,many,TGTGCCAGCAGTGAGGCTACGTATTTT,CASSEATYF
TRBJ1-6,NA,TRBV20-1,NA,TGCAGTGCACGGACCCGAGAGGCTTATAATTCACCCCTCCACTTT,CSARTREAYNSPLHF
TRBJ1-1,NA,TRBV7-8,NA,TGTGCCAGCAGCTTAGCGTGGATAGGGACTGAAGCTTTCTTT,CASSLAWIGTEAFF
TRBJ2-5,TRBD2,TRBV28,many,TGTGCCAGCAGTCTAGGCGGGAGCGGGGCGGAGACCCAGTACTTC,CASSLGGSGAETQYF
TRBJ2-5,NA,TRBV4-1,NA,TGCGCCAGCAGCCAAGATTGGCCAGGCGGGGAGACCCAGTACTTC,CASSQDWPGGETQYF
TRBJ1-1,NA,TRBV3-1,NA,TGTGCCAGCAGCTTTCGGCAGGGTGTTACTGAAGCTTTCTTT,CASSFRQGVTEAFF
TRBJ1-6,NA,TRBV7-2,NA,TGTGCCAGCAGTCCAACAGGGACCTCCTATAATTCACCCCTCCACTTT,CASSPTGTSYNSPLHF
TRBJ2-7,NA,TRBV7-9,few,TGTGCCAGCAGCCGGACCCGGGACATACCTTACGAGCAGTACTTC,CASSRTRDIPYEQYF
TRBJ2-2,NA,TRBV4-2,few,TGTGCCAGCAGTCGAAAGGGGGGGCCGAACACCGGGGAGCTGTTTTTT,CASSRKGGPNTGELFF
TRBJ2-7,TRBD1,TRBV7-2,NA,TGTGCCAGCAGCCCGGACAGGGGGCTATACGAGCAGTACTTC,CASSPDRGLYEQYF
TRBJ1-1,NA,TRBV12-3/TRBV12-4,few,TGTGCCAGCAGCCAGGGGACCCACACTGAAGCTTTCTTT,CASSQGTHTEAFF
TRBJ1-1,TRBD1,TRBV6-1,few,TGTGCCAGCAGGCTCAGGACAGGGGAGGCTACTGAAGCTTTCTTT,CASRLRTGEATEAFF
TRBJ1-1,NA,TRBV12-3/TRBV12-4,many,TGTGCCAGCAGCCAAGGACTGGGAGGGTTCACTGAAGCTTTCTTT,CASSQGLGGFTEAFF
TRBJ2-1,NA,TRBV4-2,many,TGTGCCAGCAGCAATTCGGACCTCGGTCCCGATGAGCAGTTCTTC,CASSNSDLGPDEQFF
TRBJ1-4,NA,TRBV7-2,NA,TGTGCCAGCAGCCTCCAGGGGACCCATCCTAATGAAAAACTGTTTTTT,CASSLQGTHPNEKLFF
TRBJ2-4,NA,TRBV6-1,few,TGTGCCAGCACCCCCGGAAGGGACTTAGCCAAAAACATTCAGTACTTC,CASTPGRDLAKNIQYF
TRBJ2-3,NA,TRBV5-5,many,TGTGCCAGCCGAGGTGCAGGGCCGGGCACAGATACGCAGTATTTT,CASRGAGPGTDTQYF
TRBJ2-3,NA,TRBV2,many,TGTGCCAGCTACGGTGGGTCGCCAACCGGGGGCACAGATACGCAGTATTTT,CASYGGSPTGGTDTQYF
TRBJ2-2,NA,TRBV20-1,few,TGCAGTGCTCGGAGGGGGGGGCCGACCGGGGAGCTGTTTTTT,CSARRGGPTGELFF
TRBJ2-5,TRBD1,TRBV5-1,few,TGCGCCAGCAGCTCCGTCGGGACAGGGACGGGCGAGACCCAGTACTTC,CASSSVGTGTGETQYF
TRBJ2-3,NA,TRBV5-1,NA,TGCGCCAGCAGCTTGGAATCGGGAATAACAGATACGCAGTATTTT,CASSLESGITDTQYF
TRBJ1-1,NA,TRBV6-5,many,TGTGCCAGCAGTTACTCAAACACCAACACTGAAGCTTTCTTT,CASSYSNTNTEAFF
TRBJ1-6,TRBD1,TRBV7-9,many,TGTGCCAGTCGGACAGGGGAAGGTTCACCCCTCCACTTT,CASRTGEGSPLHF
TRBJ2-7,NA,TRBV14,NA,TGTGCCAGCAGCCGACAGTACCCTTTGGAGTACGAGCAGTACTTC,CASSRQYPLEYEQYF
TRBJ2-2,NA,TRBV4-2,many,TGTGCCAGCAGCCCGGAACGTAGCGGGGAGCTGTTTTTT,CASSPERSGELFF
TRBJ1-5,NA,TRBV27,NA,TGTGCCAGCAGTTTTTCGGCGGGACGAGGGCAGCCCCAGCATTTT,CASSFSAGRGQPQHF
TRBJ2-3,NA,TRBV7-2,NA,TGTGCCAGCAATGTTAACCCCACAGATACGCAGTATTTT,CASNVNPTDTQYF
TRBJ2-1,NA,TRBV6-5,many,TGTGCCAGCAGTTATGGGGCCGAAGGAAATGAGCAGTTCTTC,CASSYGAEGNEQFF
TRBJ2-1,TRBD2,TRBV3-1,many,TGTGCCAGCAGCCAAGATTATCCGGGAGGGTCTTACAATGAGCAGTTCTTC,CASSQDYPGGSYNEQFF
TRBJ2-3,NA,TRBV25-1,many,TGTGCCAGCAGTGATCGGCTTATAAGCACAGATACGCAGTATTTT,CASSDRLISTDTQYF
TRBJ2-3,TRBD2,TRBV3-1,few,TGTGCCAGCAGCTCCGGGGGGGCATTTCCCGCAGATACGCAGTATTTT,CASSSGGAFPADTQYF
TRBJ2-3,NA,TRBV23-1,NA,TGCACCAACCCCCGAGGGGTAGCTAGCACAGATACGCAGTATTTT,CTNPRGVASTDTQYF
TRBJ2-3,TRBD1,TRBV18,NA,TGTGCCAGCTCATCCCGGACAGGGCCCGCAGATACGCAGTATTTT,CASSSRTGPADTQYF
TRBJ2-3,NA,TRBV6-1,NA,TGTGCCAGCACCGACGGAAGGGCGTCCACAGATACGCAGTATTTT,CASTDGRASTDTQYF
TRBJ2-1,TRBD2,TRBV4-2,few,TGTGCCAGCAGCCAAGACCCTAGCGGGGGGCTCAATGAGCAGTTCTTC,CASSQDPSGGLNEQFF
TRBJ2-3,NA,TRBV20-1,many,TGCAGTGCAGAGGACTCGATCACAGATACGCAGTATTTT,CSAEDSITDTQYF
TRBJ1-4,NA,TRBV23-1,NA,TGCGCCAGCAGTCAAACGGGAACAGGACCCCCTGCAACTAATGAAAAACTGTTTTTT,CASSQTGTGPPATNEKLFF
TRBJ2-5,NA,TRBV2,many,TGTGCCAGCAGAGGTTGGACAGACCAAGAGACCCAGTACTTC,CASRGWTDQETQYF
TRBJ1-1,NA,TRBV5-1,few,TGCGCCAGCAGCTTGAACAGGATGAACACTGAAGCTTTCTTT,CASSLNRMNTEAFF
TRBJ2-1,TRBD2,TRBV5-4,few,TGTGCCAGCAGCCTCGGGGGGACCTCCTACAATGAGCAGTTCTTC,CASSLGGTSYNEQFF
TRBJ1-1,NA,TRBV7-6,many,TGTGCCAGCAGCTTAGGTATAAGGAACACTGAAGCTTTCTTT,CASSLGIRNTEAFF
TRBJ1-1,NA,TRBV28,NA,TGTGCCAGCTTGGCAGGGAGTTTCACTGAAGCTTTCTTT,CASLAGSFTEAFF
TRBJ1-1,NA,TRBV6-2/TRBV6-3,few,TGTGCCAGCAGTTACGCTCCGCGACAGATGAACACTGAAGCTTTCTTT,CASSYAPRQMNTEAFF
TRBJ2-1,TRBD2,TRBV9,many,TGTGCCAGCAGCGTGCGACTAGCGGGAGACTACAATGAGCAGTTCTTC,CASSVRLAGDYNEQFF